This T cell receptor beta chain was profiled in a study of OX40 agonist ivuxolimab in advanced cancers. Study-level information: Three patients got partial responses; one had hepatocellular carcinoma and two had cutaneous melanoma.

Data came from immunoSEQ multiplex PCR; TCRdb stores just in-frame clones and leaves some out. This sample has tens of thousands of clones, with over 70% found just once. Study-wide findings and caveats: Both CD4+ and CD8+ T cell populations in blood had undergone clonal expansion by week 6 at 0.1 to 3.0 mg/kg. Antigen specificity was not determined for the expanded peripheral T cells.

In the case of this clone: What it recognizes is unknown.

Trimming pared 7 bases from V and 1 base from J, leaving 4 bases between. The CDR3 extends over 11 amino acids. Germline V gene lookup returns CDR1 LNHDA and CDR2 SQIVND (reference sequence). This TCR was recovered from an adult with an advanced solid tumor such as melanoma, head and neck, liver or kidney cancer. This chain links TRBV19 with TRBJ1-1; no clear D. The input for sequencing was CD4+ or CD8+ T cells sorted from blood, taken in a trial of the OX40 agonist ivuxolimab. The CDR3 is CASIRNTEAFF. The CDR3 DNA is TGTGCCAGTATTAGGAACACTGAAGCTTTCTTT.